This paragraph covers one T cell receptor (beta chain) sequence. These data come from a study of blood T cell repertoires in COVID-19. Germline lookup yields CDR1 LGHNA and CDR2 YSLEER. The CDR3 runs 14 residues. V shed 4 bases and J shed 2 bases, with 11 bases lying between them. As processed by the authors: Researchers report that nucleated cell counts were estimated from reference gene primer amplification. Generated by immunoSEQ multiplex PCR, the TCRdb table keeps only in-frame clones and is missing some. That table supplies the V and J calls and clone size; D and trimming were determined from the DNA. The profile covers some 170,000 clones, with around nine tenths appearing a single time and roughly an eighth taken by the ten largest.

This clonotype originated in a woman in her 70s with COVID-19, enrolled during active disease. The chain is built from TRBV4-3 and TRBJ2-5; D uncertain. Specimen: peripheral blood. This CDR3 reads CASSPQVRQETQYF. For the CDR3, the DNA is TGCGCCAGCAGCCCGCAGGTTAGGCAAGAGACCCAGTACTTC.